The 29 T cell receptor beta chains below were found in one sample sequenced in a study of technical replicates of blood from a few donors. Clones were sequenced by immunoSEQ multiplex PCR, and TCRdb holds only the in-frame ones, with some missing. The table records over 70,000 clones, over 90% of them present only once. Specimen: PBMCs. These receptors all come from a human donor in good health. Some clones in this sample may be carry-over from other donors' samples.

J is TRBJ2-1 and V is TRBV19; 7 positions agree with TRBD1. Germline CDR1 LNHDA, CDR2 SQIVND (reference sequence). This CDR3 spans 15 amino acids. Losses at the gene ends were 3 bases for V and 3 bases for J; bases not matched to a gene: 5. CDR3 coding DNA: TGTGCCAGTAGTATGGTGGGACAGTTCTACAATGAGCAGTTCTTC. This translates into CASSMVGQFYNEQFF.

This clone was observed a single time. The chain carries TRBV27 and TRBJ2-5, with a tentative D call TRBD2 (7 bases). Trimming stripped 0 bases from V and 5 bases from J, with 16 bases between. CDR1 MNHEY and CDR2 SMNVEV come from the germline V gene (reference sequence). The CDR3 has 16 amino acids. The CDR3: CASSLSVGGAFETQYF. The CDR3 DNA follows: TGTGCCAGCAGTTTATCAGTAGGGGGGGCTTTTGAGACCCAGTACTTC.

The chain carries TRBV30 and TRBJ2-4; TRBD2 might be the D (5 bases). The V gene's germline CDR1 is GTSNPN and CDR2 SVGIG (reference sequence). V was shortened by 0 bases and J by 6 bases, with 6 bases between the two germline ends. This CDR3 region has 12 residues. This chain's CDR3 is CAWSVLGNIQYF. DNA of the CDR3: TGTGCCTGGAGTGTACTAGGAAACATTCAGTACTTC.

V usage is TRBV18 and J usage is TRBJ1-5, with 10 positions matching TRBD1. Trimming at V came to 3 bases and at J to 5 bases, leaving 4 bases not matched to a gene. Germline values: CDR1 KGHSH, CDR2 LQKENI. This CDR3 has 15 residues. As DNA, the CDR3 is TGTGCCAGCTCACCCTCGACAGGGGGCGATCAGCCCCAGCATTTT. Protein sequence: CASSPSTGGDQPQHF.

The V call is TRBV29-1, the J call TRBJ2-7, with a possible D match to TRBD2 (6 bases). This CDR3 contains 14 residues. The germline gives CDR1 SQVTM, CDR2 ANQGSEA. The germline V and J ends were trimmed by 7 bases and 4 bases, with 20 bases remaining between them. The CDR3: CSAPFGGGSYEQYF. For the CDR3, the DNA is TGCAGCGCTCCCTTCGGTGGGGGGAGTTACGAGCAGTACTTC.

The gene calls are TRBV10-3 and TRBJ2-7; no definite D call. The CDR3 loop spans 12 amino acids. V lost 0 bases and J lost 4, with 4 bases in between. The germline V gene has CDR1 ENHRY and CDR2 SYGVKD. For the CDR3, the DNA is TGTGCCATCAGTGAGTCGCTATACGAGCAGTACTTC. Its translation is CAISESLYEQYF.

The rearrangement uses TRBV7-2 and TRBJ1-2; 8 nucleotides agree with TRBD1. Germline V gives CDR1 SGHTA, CDR2 FQGNSA. This CDR3 contains 14 residues. V gave up 5 bases and J gave up 8 bases; unmatched junction bases: 10. The CDR3 DNA follows: TGTGCCAGCAGCCAAGGGACAGGCCTTGAAGGCTACACCTTC. It codes for CASSQGTGLEGYTF.

This rearrangement joins TRBV28 to TRBJ1-2; 9 bases fit TRBD1. CDR3 length: 13 residues. V dropped 5 bases and J dropped 7; count of bases not matched to a gene: 5. Germline values: CDR1 MDHEN, CDR2 SYDVKM. CDR3 nucleotides: TGTGCCAGCAGTAGGGACAGGGTGGGTGGCTACACCTTC. Translation gives CASSRDRVGGYTF.

The chain is built from TRBV19 and TRBJ2-2, with 11 bases matching TRBD2. Germline-derived CDR1 and CDR2 are LNHDA and SQIVND (reference sequence). This CDR3 is 16 amino acids long. Trimming took 1 base from V and 6 from J; bases not matched to a gene: 4. The DNA of the CDR3 is TGTGCCAGTAGTATAGTTAGCGGGAGGGCCCCCGGGGAGCTGTTTTTT. It translates to CASSIVSGRAPGELFF.

The chain employs TRBV6-1 and TRBJ1-5, with D possibly TRBD1 on 5 matching bases. The ends were cut back, 3 bases at V and 0 bases at J, with 9 bases in the middle. Per the germline V gene, CDR1 is MNHNS and CDR2 is SASEGT. The CDR3 loop spans 15 amino acids. CDR3 amino acids: CASSETVYSNQPQHF. CDR3 in DNA: TGTGCCAGCAGTGAGACAGTCTATAGCAATCAGCCCCAGCATTTT.

This clone was seen only once. The chain carries TRBV5-1 and TRBJ2-5, with D tentatively TRBD1 (6 bases). The CDR3 loop spans 15 amino acids. Germline values: CDR1 SGHRS, CDR2 YFSETQ. Trimming pared 0 bases from V and 4 bases from J, leaving 13 bases between. The CDR3 nucleotides read TGCGCCAGCAGCTTGGAGAACAGGGCGGGAGAGACCCAGTACTTC. The encoded protein is CASSLENRAGETQYF. Full variable domain (remainder filled in from reference TRBV5-1 and TRBJ2-5): KAGVTQTPRYLIKTRGQQVTLSCSPISGHRSVSWYQQTPGQGLQFLFEYFSETQRNKGNFPGRFSGRQFSNSRSEMNVSTLELGDSALYLCASSLENRAGETQYFGPGTRLLVL.

The rearrangement uses TRBV20-1 and TRBJ2-1; TRBD2 is a possible D gene (6 bases). V lost 6 bases to trimming and J lost 9 bases, with 9 bases between them. Germline V CDR1 and CDR2: DFQATT, SNEGSKA (reference sequence). The CDR3 is 10 amino acids. The CDR3 here is CSAWDFEQFF. Written as DNA, the CDR3 is TGCAGTGCCTGGGACTTTGAGCAGTTCTTC.

This clone was seen a handful of times. The chain has TRBV19 and TRBJ2-7, with D tentatively TRBD1 (6 bases). Trimming cost V 0 bases and J 3 bases, with 12 bases left between them. This CDR3 region has 15 residues. CDR1 is LNHDA, CDR2 SQIVND, per germline (reference sequence). The CDR3 DNA follows: TGTGCCAGTAGTATAGATATCGGACAGCGCTACGAGCAGTACTTC. As protein: CASSIDIGQRYEQYF.

V and J are TRBV2 and TRBJ2-7, with D possibly being TRBD2 (6 bases). CDR3 length equals 13 residues. Germline lookup yields CDR1 SNHLY and CDR2 FYNNEI. The ends were cut back, 6 bases at V and 6 bases at J, with 15 bases in the middle. CDR3 sequence: CASRLGGIGEQYF. As DNA, the CDR3 is TGTGCCAGCAGACTTGGGGGGATAGGCGAGCAGTACTTC.

A single count supports this clone. The chain carries TRBV25-1 and TRBJ2-7, with 7 positions matching TRBD2. V was pared by 9 bases and J by 4 bases, with 12 bases of the junction left unmatched. The CDR3 length is 14 residues. The germline CDR1 and CDR2 sequences are MGHDK and SYGVNS. CDR3 region: CARSEPGLLYEQYF. The CDR3 DNA follows: TGTGCCAGAAGCGAACCGGGACTACTATACGAGCAGTACTTC.

This clone was detected only a few times. The V gene is TRBV6-1, the J gene TRBJ2-1; TRBD2 agrees at 9 bases. V trimming: 6 bases; J trimming: 6 bases; junction bases outside the gene matches: 9. Germline V gives CDR1 MNHNS, CDR2 SASEGT. There are 15 residues in the CDR3. The CDR3 loop reads CASSPTGTSRNEQFF. DNA of the CDR3: TGTGCCAGCAGCCCGACCGGGACTAGCCGCAATGAGCAGTTCTTC.

This chain connects TRBV5-4 to TRBJ1-2, with 7 bases aligning to TRBD1. V dropped 5 bases and J dropped 8; count of bases not matched to a gene: 9. Germline CDR1 and CDR2: SGHNT and YYREEE (reference sequence). This CDR3 contains 13 residues. CDR3 amino acids: CASRPDRVWGYTF. The CDR3, as DNA: TGTGCCAGCAGGCCAGACAGGGTGTGGGGCTACACCTTC.

This clone was counted once. The V call is TRBV25-1, the J call TRBJ1-1; D unclear. Germline-derived CDR1 and CDR2 are MGHDK and SYGVNS. CDR3 length equals 11 residues. V dropped 4 bases and J dropped 8 bases, with 8 bases sitting between them. The CDR3 is CASSAIREAFF. CDR3 nucleotides: TGTGCCAGCAGTGCAATCCGGGAAGCTTTCTTT.

This clone was seen just once. This chain uses TRBV29-1 with TRBJ1-5; TRBD1 is a possible D gene (5 bases). CDR1 SQVTM and CDR2 ANQGSEA come from the germline V gene. The CDR3 length is 13 residues. Trimming left V 0 bases short and J 8 bases short, with 11 bases between. For the CDR3, the DNA is TGCAGCGTTGAAGAGGGCGGGGGGGAGCCCCAGCATTTT. Translating it yields CSVEEGGGEPQHF.

The chain uses TRBV11-3 and TRBJ2-1; 9 bases are shared with TRBD2. The CDR3 runs to 15 residues. Germline-derived CDR1 and CDR2 are SGHNT and YENEEA. V gave up 5 bases and J gave up 7 bases; unmatched junction bases: 9. CDR3 protein: CASSPSGRSVNEQFF. As DNA, the CDR3 is TGTGCCAGCAGCCCCAGCGGGAGGTCGGTAAATGAGCAGTTCTTC.

V is TRBV27 and J is TRBJ2-3; 10 nucleotides agree with TRBD2. This CDR3 has 19 amino acids. Germline V gene lookup returns CDR1 MNHEY and CDR2 SMNVEV (reference sequence). The trim removed 7 bases at V and 7 bases at J, leaving 23 bases unmatched. The CDR3 loop reads CASTLLGLGTSDRENTQYF. CDR3 coding DNA: TGTGCCAGCACCCTCTTGGGCCTCGGGACTAGCGATAGAGAGAATACGCAGTATTTT.

This chain uses TRBV5-6 with TRBJ1-2; 7 positions match TRBD1. With 0 bases clipped from V and 4 bases from J, the junction kept 3 bases outside the gene matches. The germline CDR1 and CDR2 sequences are SGHDT and YYEEEE. The CDR3 consists of 14 residues. The CDR3 DNA sequence: TGTGCCAGCAGCTTGGTCGACAGGGTCTATGGCTACACCTTC. Protein product: CASSLVDRVYGYTF.

The genes are TRBV6-6 and TRBJ2-7, with a tentative D call TRBD1 (7 bases). The CDR3 covers 14 residues. Trimming took 0 bases from V and 3 from J, leaving 9 bases between them. The germline V gene encodes CDR1 MNHNY and CDR2 SVGAGI (reference sequence). The CDR3 loop reads CASSYSQGGYEQYF. The CDR3 nucleotides are TGTGCCAGCAGTTACTCGCAGGGGGGCTACGAGCAGTACTTC.

This chain uses TRBV5-1 with TRBJ2-5; D is uncertain. V lost 4 bases and J 4 bases, leaving 11 bases between the germline ends. CDR1 is SGHRS and CDR2 is YFSETQ in the germline V gene. The CDR3 extends over 13 amino acids. The chain's CDR3 is CASSMSLPETQYF. In DNA form, the CDR3 reads TGCGCCAGCAGCATGTCCCTCCCAGAGACCCAGTACTTC.

This clone showed up just once. The chain uses TRBV7-2 and TRBJ2-3; no definite D call. CDR1 and CDR2 (germline): SGHTA, FQGNSA. The CDR3 sequence is 14 residues long. Trimming stripped 1 base from V and 4 bases from J, with 9 bases between. The CDR3 spells CASSLEATADTQYF. The CDR3 DNA is TGTGCCAGCAGCTTAGAAGCCACAGCAGATACGCAGTATTTT.

This clone is categorized as medium-sized. V gene TRBV4-1 combines with J gene TRBJ1-3; TRBD1 might be the D (6 bases). This CDR3 contains 14 residues. The V and J ends lost 1 base and 2 bases respectively, with 6 bases between them. Germline V gives CDR1 MGHRA, CDR2 YSYEKL. The CDR3: CASSQGTAGNTIYF. CDR3 coding DNA: TGCGCCAGCAGCCAAGGGACAGCTGGAAACACCATATATTTT.

The rearrangement uses TRBV5-1 and TRBJ2-7, with 9 bases aligning to TRBD1. Germline loops: CDR1 SGHRS, CDR2 YFSETQ. V was clipped by 0 bases and J by 5 bases; unmatched bases: 6. This CDR3 contains 15 residues. As DNA, the CDR3 is TGCGCCAGCAGCTTGGAACAGGGGGCGCGGGACGAGCAGTACTTC. This encodes CASSLEQGARDEQYF.

The rearrangement uses TRBV4-3 and TRBJ2-7; D gene ambiguous. Germline V gives CDR1 LGHNA, CDR2 YSLEER. V was pared by 3 bases and J by 0 bases, with 12 bases between. The length of the CDR3 is 15 residues. CDR3 in amino acids: CASSQRAFSSYEQYF. The CDR3 DNA reads as TGCGCCAGCAGCCAGAGAGCTTTTAGCTCCTACGAGCAGTACTTC.

The chain employs TRBV28 and TRBJ2-1; D gene unclear. The CDR3 extends over 13 amino acids. Between the trimmed V and J ends, which lost 5 bases and 4 bases, there was a span of 9 bases. The germline V gene encodes CDR1 MDHEN and CDR2 SYDVKM. CDR3: CASSPWSYNEQFF. CDR3 bases: TGTGCCAGCAGTCCCTGGAGTTACAATGAGCAGTTCTTC.